This T cell receptor beta chain appears in the sequencing data of a study of blood T cell repertoires in COVID-19. Study context: Whether acute or convalescent, the COVID-19 samples came from the United States, Italy and Spain. Sources were T cells, B-cell-depleted T cells, or PBMCs; the material itself was cDNA or gDNA.

This clone was observed a handful of times. Original handling: Reference gene primer amplification gave nucleated cell count estimates. Generated by immunoSEQ multiplex PCR, the TCRdb table keeps only in-frame clones and is missing some. The DNA was the basis for D and trimming; V, J and clone size are from that table. The top ten clones hold approximately 22% of a sample with more than 70,000 clones, 86% of them seen once. The TCR was taken from an elderly woman in a cohort sampled during active or convalescent COVID-19. Sequences were obtained from peripheral blood.

This CDR3 is CASREGQGNEKLFF. The CDR3 DNA reads as TGTGCCAGCAGGGAGGGACAGGGGAATGAAAAACTGTTTTTT. The chain uses TRBV2 and TRBJ1-4; TRBD1 agrees at 10 bases. Germline V gene lookup returns CDR1 SNHLY and CDR2 FYNNEI. The CDR3 runs 14 residues. Trimming took 6 bases from V and 5 from J; bases not matched to a gene: 3.